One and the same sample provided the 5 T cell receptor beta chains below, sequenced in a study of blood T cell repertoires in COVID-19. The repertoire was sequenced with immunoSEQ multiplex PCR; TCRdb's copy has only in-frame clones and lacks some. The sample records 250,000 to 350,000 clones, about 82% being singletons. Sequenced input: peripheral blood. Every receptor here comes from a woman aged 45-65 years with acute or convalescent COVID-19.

This chain's CDR3 is CASSTGYNEQFF. CDR3 bases: TGTGCCAGCAGTACAGGGTACAATGAGCAGTTCTTC. The chain joins TRBV7-3 to TRBJ2-1, with D perhaps matching TRBD1 (6 bases). Between the trimmed V and J ends, which lost 6 bases and 4 bases, there was a span of 7 bases. The V gene's germline CDR1 is SGHTA and CDR2 FQGTGA. The CDR3 length is 12 residues.

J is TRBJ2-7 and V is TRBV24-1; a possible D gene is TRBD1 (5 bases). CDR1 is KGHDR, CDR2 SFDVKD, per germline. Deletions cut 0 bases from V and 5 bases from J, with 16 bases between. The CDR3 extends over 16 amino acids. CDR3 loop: CATSDLGRGNQDEQYF. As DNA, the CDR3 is TGTGCCACCAGTGATTTGGGTAGGGGCAATCAGGACGAGCAGTACTTC.

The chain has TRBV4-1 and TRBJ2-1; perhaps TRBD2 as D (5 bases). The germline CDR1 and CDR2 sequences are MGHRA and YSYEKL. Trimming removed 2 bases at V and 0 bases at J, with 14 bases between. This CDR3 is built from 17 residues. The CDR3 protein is CASSQNPAVSSYNEQFF. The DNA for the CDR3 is TGCGCCAGCAGCCAAAACCCAGCGGTCAGCTCCTACAATGAGCAGTTCTTC.

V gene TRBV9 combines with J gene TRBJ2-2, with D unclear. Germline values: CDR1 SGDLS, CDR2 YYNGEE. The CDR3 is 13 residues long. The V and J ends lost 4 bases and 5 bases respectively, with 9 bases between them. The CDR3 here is CASSIDLTGELFF. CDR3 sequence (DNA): TGTGCCAGCAGCATCGACTTGACCGGGGAGCTGTTTTTT.

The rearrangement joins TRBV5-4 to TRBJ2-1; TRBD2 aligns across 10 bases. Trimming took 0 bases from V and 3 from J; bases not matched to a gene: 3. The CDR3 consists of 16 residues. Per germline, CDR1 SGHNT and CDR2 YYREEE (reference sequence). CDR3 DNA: TGTGCCAGCAGCTTGGTGGCTAGCGGGAGCTACAATGAGCAGTTCTTC. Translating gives CASSLVASGSYNEQFF.